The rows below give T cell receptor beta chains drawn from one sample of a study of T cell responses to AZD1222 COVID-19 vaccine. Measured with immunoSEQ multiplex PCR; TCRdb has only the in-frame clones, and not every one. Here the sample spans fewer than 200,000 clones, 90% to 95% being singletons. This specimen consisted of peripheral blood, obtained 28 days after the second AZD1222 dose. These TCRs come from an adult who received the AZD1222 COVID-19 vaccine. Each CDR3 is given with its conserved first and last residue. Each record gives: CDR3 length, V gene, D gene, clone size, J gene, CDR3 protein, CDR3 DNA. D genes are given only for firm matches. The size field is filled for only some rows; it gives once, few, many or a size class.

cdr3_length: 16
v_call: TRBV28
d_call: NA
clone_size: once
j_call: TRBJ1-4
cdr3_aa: CASRPKQGATNEKLFF
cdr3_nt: TGTGCCAGCAGACCAAAACAAGGTGCAACTAATGAAAAACTGTTTTTT

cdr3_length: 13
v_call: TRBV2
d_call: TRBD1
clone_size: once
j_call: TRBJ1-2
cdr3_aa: CASSYGQGGGYTF
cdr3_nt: TGTGCCAGCAGTTACGGACAGGGAGGAGGCTACACCTTC

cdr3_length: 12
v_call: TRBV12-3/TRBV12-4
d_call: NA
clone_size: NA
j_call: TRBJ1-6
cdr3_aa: CASSFPNSPLHF
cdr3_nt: TGTGCCAGCAGTTTCCCCAATTCACCCCTCCACTTT

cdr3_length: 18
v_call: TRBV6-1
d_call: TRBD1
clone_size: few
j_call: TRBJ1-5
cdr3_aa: CASSEPGQGATESQPQHF
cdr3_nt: TGTGCCAGCAGTGAGCCGGGACAGGGGGCCACTGAGAGTCAGCCCCAGCATTTT

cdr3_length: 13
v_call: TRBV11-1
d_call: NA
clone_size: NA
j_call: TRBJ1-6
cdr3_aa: CASSLGMDSPLHF
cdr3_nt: TGTGCCAGCAGCTTAGGAATGGATTCACCCCTCCACTTT

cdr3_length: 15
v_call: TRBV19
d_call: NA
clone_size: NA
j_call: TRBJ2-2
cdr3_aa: CASIGGGAGTGELFF
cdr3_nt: TGTGCCAGTATAGGGGGGGGCGCTGGCACCGGGGAGCTGTTTTTT

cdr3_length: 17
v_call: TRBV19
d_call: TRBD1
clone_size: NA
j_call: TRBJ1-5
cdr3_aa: CASRTGGGQGGNQPQHF
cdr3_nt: TGTGCCAGTAGGACCGGCGGGGGACAGGGGGGCAATCAGCCCCAGCATTTT

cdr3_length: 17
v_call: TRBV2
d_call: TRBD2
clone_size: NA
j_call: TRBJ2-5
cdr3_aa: CASRTGLAGERQETQYF
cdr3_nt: TGTGCCAGCAGGACGGGACTAGCGGGAGAGAGGCAAGAGACCCAGTACTTC

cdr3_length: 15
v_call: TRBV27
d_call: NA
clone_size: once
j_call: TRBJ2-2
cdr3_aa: CASTSSARNTGELFF
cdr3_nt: TGTGCCAGCACCTCTTCCGCACGCAACACCGGGGAGCTGTTTTTT

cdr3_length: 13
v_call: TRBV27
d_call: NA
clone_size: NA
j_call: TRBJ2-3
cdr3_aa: CASSLFVADLQYF
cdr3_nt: TGTGCCAGCAGTTTATTTGTCGCGGATCTGCAGTATTTT

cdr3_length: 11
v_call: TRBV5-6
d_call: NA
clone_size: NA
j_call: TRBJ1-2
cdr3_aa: CASSLEGGYTF
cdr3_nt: TGTGCCAGCAGCTTGGAAGGTGGCTACACCTTC

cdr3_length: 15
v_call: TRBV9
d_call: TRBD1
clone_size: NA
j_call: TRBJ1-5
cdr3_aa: CASSPRTGSNQPQHF
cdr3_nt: TGTGCCAGCAGCCCTCGGACAGGGAGCAATCAGCCCCAGCATTTT

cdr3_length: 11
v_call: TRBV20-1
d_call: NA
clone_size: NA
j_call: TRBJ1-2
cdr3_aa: CSARGLYGYTF
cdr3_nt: TGCAGTGCTAGGGGCCTCTATGGCTACACCTTC

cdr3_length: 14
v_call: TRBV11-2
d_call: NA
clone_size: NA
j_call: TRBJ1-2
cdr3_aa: CASSGPWFGSGYTF
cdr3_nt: TGTGCCAGCAGCGGACCCTGGTTTGGTAGTGGCTACACCTTC

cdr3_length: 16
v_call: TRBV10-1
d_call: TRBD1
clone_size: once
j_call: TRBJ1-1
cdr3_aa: CASSPGTGGLNAEAFF
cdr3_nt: TGCGCCAGCAGTCCCGGGACAGGGGGTCTCAACGCTGAAGCTTTCTTT

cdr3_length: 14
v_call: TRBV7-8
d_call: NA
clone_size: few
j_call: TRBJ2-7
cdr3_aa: CASSLALWGDEQYF
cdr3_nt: TGTGCCAGCAGCTTAGCGCTTTGGGGCGACGAGCAGTACTTC

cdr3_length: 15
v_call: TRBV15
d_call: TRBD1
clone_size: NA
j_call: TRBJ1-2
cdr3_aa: CATSRDPTGYYGYTF
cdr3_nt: TGTGCCACCAGCAGAGACCCGACAGGGTACTATGGCTACACCTTC

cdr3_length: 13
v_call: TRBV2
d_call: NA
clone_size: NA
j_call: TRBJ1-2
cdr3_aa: CASSLGQNYGYTF
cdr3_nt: TGTGCCAGCAGTCTCGGACAGAACTATGGCTACACCTTC

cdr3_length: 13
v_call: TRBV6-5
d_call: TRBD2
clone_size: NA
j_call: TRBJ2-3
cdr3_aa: CATSGTPIDTQYF
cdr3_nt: TGTGCCACAAGCGGGACCCCTATCGATACGCAGTATTTT

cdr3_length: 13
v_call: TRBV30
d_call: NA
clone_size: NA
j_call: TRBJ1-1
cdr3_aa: CAWSREETGEAFF
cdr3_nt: TGTGCCTGGAGCCGTGAGGAAACAGGGGAAGCTTTCTTT

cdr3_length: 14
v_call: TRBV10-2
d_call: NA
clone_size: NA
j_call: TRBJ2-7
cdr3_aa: CASSSEISSYEQYF
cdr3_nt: TGCGCCAGCTCATCAGAGATCAGCTCCTACGAGCAGTACTTC

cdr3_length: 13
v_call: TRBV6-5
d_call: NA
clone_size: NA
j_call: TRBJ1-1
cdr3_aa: CAARGQLVAEAFF
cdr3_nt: TGTGCCGCACGGGGCCAGTTAGTAGCTGAAGCTTTCTTT

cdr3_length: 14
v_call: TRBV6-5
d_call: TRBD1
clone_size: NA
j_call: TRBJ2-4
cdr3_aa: CASSKTGGGNIQYF
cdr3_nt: TGTGCCAGCAGTAAAACAGGGGGCGGAAACATTCAGTACTTC

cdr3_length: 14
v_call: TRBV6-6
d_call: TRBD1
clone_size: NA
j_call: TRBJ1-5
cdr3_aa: CASRPGGFNQPQHF
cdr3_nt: TGTGCCAGCAGACCAGGGGGCTTCAATCAGCCCCAGCATTTT

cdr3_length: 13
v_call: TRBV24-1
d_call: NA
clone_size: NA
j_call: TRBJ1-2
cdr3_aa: CATSERRTYGYTF
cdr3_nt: TGTGCCACCAGTGAGAGACGGACCTATGGCTACACCTTC

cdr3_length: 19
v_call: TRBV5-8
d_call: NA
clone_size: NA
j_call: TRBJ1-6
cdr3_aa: CASSLDLFRGAHIDSPLHF
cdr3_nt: TGTGCCAGCAGCTTGGACTTATTCCGGGGCGCTCATATCGACTCACCCCTCCACTTT

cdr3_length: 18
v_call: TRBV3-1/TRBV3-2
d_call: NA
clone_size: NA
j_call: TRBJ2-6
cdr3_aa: CASSRMGSGNSGANVLTF
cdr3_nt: TGTGCCAGCAGCCGAATGGGATCGGGTAACTCTGGGGCCAACGTCCTGACTTTC